This T cell receptor beta chain is drawn from a study of blood T cell repertoires in COVID-19. About the research overall: Samples taken during acute and convalescent COVID-19 were collected in the United States, Italy and Spain.

This CDR3 has 15 amino acids. V shed 0 bases, J shed 7 bases, and the junction held 7 bases outside the gene matches. Per germline, CDR1 SGHRS and CDR2 YFSETQ. Donors of Cohort 3 who recovered were those that had two negative PCRs, clearance, or symptom resolution. Here immunoSEQ multiplex PCR was the method, and the copy in TCRdb shows in-frame clones only, minus some. The data hold 140,000 to 150,000 clones, with about 87% observed a single time. The V gene is TRBV5-1, the J gene TRBJ1-5, with 7 bases that match TRBD1. This clonotype was sampled from a man in his sixties who had recovered from COVID-19. Sequencing was carried out using PBMCs or T cells enriched from blood (not recorded which). This chain's CDR3 is CASSLEPTGRQPQHF. In DNA, the CDR3 is TGCGCCAGCAGCTTGGAGCCGACAGGGAGGCAGCCCCAGCATTTT.